These T cell receptor beta chains were read from a single sample in a study of blood T cells in healthy people across ages. TCRdb processed the 5' RACE reads anew with MiXCR; each CDR3 protein has one entry. The sample includes about 800,000 distinct CDR3 sequences, around 45% of them seen just once. Sequencing was done on a sample of blood. The receptors were sampled from a man older than 75 in good health. Each CDR3 is given with its conserved first and last residue. Each record gives: V gene, clone size, D gene, J gene, CDR3 DNA, CDR3 protein. A D gene is named only where the DNA matches it firmly. Clone size is shown for a subset of rows, as once, few, many or a class of expanded clone.

TRBV7-9,few,-,TRBJ2-3,TGTGCCAGCAGCTTAAGGCCCGTCAAACGCACAGATACGCAGTATTTT,CASSLRPVKRTDTQYF
TRBV6-6,-,-,TRBJ2-7,TGTGCCAGCAGTTACGGTTCTCCAGTCTCCTACGAGCAGTACTTC,CASSYGSPVSYEQYF
TRBV7-9,-,-,TRBJ2-1,TGTGCCAGCAGCTATACCGACCGGGGGTCTGAGCAGTTCTTC,CASSYTDRGSEQFF
TRBV5-5,-,-,TRBJ2-3,TGTGCCAGCAGCTTAAGCCGGGTCCAGGATACGCAGTATTTT,CASSLSRVQDTQYF
TRBV6-2/TRBV6-3,-,-,TRBJ2-7,TGTGCCAGCAGTTACCTAGAGACGTACTCCTACGAGCAGTACTTC,CASSYLETYSYEQYF
TRBV27,few,-,TRBJ2-7,TGTGCCAGCAGTTTACCGGACAGAGCCTTCGAGCAGTACTTC,CASSLPDRAFEQYF
TRBV29-1,-,-,TRBJ2-2,TGCAGCGTTGAAGAAATCCAAGGGGCCGGGGAGCTGTTTTTT,CSVEEIQGAGELFF
TRBV7-2,-,TRBD1,TRBJ1-2,TGTGCCAGCAGCTACCGACAGGGGAATGGCTACACCTTC,CASSYRQGNGYTF
TRBV30,few,-,TRBJ1-2,TGTGCCTGGGGGTATAACTATGGCTACACCTTC,CAWGYNYGYTF
TRBV6-5,-,TRBD1,TRBJ2-1,TGTGCCAGCAGCTCCGACAGGGGAAGGTACAATGAGCAGTTCTTC,CASSSDRGRYNEQFF
TRBV7-9,-,TRBD2,TRBJ2-7,TGTGCCAGCAGCTTACCACTAGCGGCCCAGGAGCAGTACTTC,CASSLPLAAQEQYF